This entry is about one T cell receptor (beta chain). The data derive from a study of blood T cell repertoires in COVID-19. Study details: Samples came from the United States, Italy and Spain, spanning acute and convalescent COVID-19.

The CDR3 covers 18 residues. J was trimmed by 1 base and V by 3 bases; bases with no gene match: 15. Germline-derived CDR1 and CDR2 are SGHRS and YFSETQ. Libraries were prepared by immunoSEQ multiplex PCR; TCRdb keeps only in-frame clonotypes and omits some of them. The sample gives approximately 440,000 clones, about nine tenths of which show up once; approximately 0.65% is in the top ten. Participants were aged about 18 to 100 years, lived in about two dozen US areas, and enrolled virtually. Recovery meant two consecutive negative NP/OP PCR tests, professional clearance, or resolved symptoms. The gene calls are TRBV5-1 and TRBJ2-5; TRBD2 agrees at 7 bases. The TCR sequence derives from a man aged 18 to 35 who had recovered from COVID-19. The specimen was PBMCs or T cells enriched from blood (not recorded which). The CDR3 DNA reads TGCGCCAGCAGCTATGGGGTTCCTAGCGGTCCATCCCAAGAGACCCAGTACTTC. The encoded protein is CASSYGVPSGPSQETQYF.